This passage covers 11 T cell receptor beta chains from one sample sequenced in a study of shared clonotypes between healthy human individuals. Using immunoSEQ multiplex PCR, the repertoire was profiled, and TCRdb retains in-frame clones only, with some absent. The table shows roughly 660,000 clones, with about nine tenths occurring only once. The sequenced material came from memory CD8+ T cells from PBMCs. Subset noted: CD45RO+ cells pooled with CCR7-negative TemRA cells. The receptors were sampled from a man younger than 35 in good health. Some clones in this sample may be carry-over from other donors' samples.

The V gene is TRBV2, the J gene TRBJ1-5, with D possibly matching TRBD1 (5 bases). The germline CDR1 and CDR2 sequences are SNHLY and FYNNEI. This CDR3 is 15 amino acids long. Trimming removed 3 bases at V and 2 bases at J, with 11 bases between. CDR3 nucleotides: TGTGCCAGCAGTGAGAGGGGAGAGGGCAATCAGCCCCAGCATTTT. Translated, it gives CASSERGEGNQPQHF.

By sample share, this clone is medium-sized. The chain has TRBV27 and TRBJ2-2; 8 bases align to TRBD1. With V trimmed by 8 bases and J by 4 bases, 6 bases remained unmatched. The length of the CDR3 is 14 residues. The germline gives CDR1 MNHEY, CDR2 SMNVEV (reference sequence). CDR3 nucleotide sequence: TGTGCCAGCTTCGACAGGGGTAGCACCGGGGAGCTGTTTTTT. This translates into CASFDRGSTGELFF.

The rearrangement links TRBV6-1 to TRBJ2-3; D gene uncertain. The CDR3 loop spans 14 amino acids. Trimming pared 2 bases from V and 1 base from J, leaving 7 bases between. The germline V gene has CDR1 MNHNS and CDR2 SASEGT. The CDR3 loop is CASSEWVGTDTQYF. The CDR3, as DNA: TGTGCCAGCAGTGAATGGGTAGGCACAGATACGCAGTATTTT.

The genes are TRBV9 and TRBJ1-5; 9 bases are a match to TRBD1. With V trimmed by 5 bases and J by 10 bases, 7 bases remained unmatched. CDR1 is SGDLS, CDR2 YYNGEE, per germline. The CDR3 is made up of 13 amino acids. DNA of the CDR3: TGTGCCAGCAGTGGGACAGGGCCCGGACCCCAGCATTTT. Translated, it gives CASSGTGPGPQHF.

This clone was found a few times. The chain joins TRBV29-1 to TRBJ1-3; D gene unclear. Trimming removed 6 bases at V and 2 bases at J, with 5 bases between. This CDR3 is built from 11 residues. Germline V gene data show CDR1 as SQVTM and CDR2 as ANQGSEA. The chain's CDR3 is CSVPTGNTIYF. The CDR3 bases are TGCAGCGTCCCGACTGGAAACACCATATATTTT.

J is TRBJ2-2 and V is TRBV7-6; 7 nucleotides agree with TRBD2. V gave up 2 bases and J gave up 0 bases; unmatched junction bases: 9. The CDR3 is made up of 18 amino acids. The germline V gene has CDR1 SGHVS and CDR2 FNYEAQ. The CDR3: CASSLLASGRSNTGELFF. The CDR3 DNA follows: TGTGCCAGCAGCTTACTGGCTAGCGGACGTTCGAACACCGGGGAGCTGTTTTTT.

This chain links TRBV19 with TRBJ1-5; D not resolved. The CDR3 has 13 amino acids. Between the trimmed V and J ends, which lost 5 bases and 2 bases, there was a span of 7 bases. CDR1 is LNHDA and CDR2 is SQIVND in the germline V gene (reference sequence). The CDR3 DNA reads as TGTGCCAGTAGTCCCCAGGGCAATCAGCCCCAGCATTTT. Its translation is CASSPQGNQPQHF. Looking up the rest from reference TRBV19 and TRBJ1-5 gives the full variable domain: DGGITQSPKYLFRKEGQNVTLSCEQNLNHDAMYWYRQDPGQGLRLIYYSQIVNDFQKGDIAEGYSVSREKKESFPLTVTSAQKNPTAFYLCASSPQGNQPQHFGDGTRLSIL.

This chain links TRBV10-1 with TRBJ2-7, with 10 bases aligning to TRBD1. CDR1 and CDR2 (germline): WNHNN, SYGVQD (reference sequence). V dropped 3 bases and J dropped 4; count of bases not matched to a gene: 9. This CDR3 has 16 residues. In nucleotides, the CDR3 is TGCGCCAGCAGTGACCGTCGGGACAGGGGTGATTACGAGCAGTACTTC. Translating gives CASSDRRDRGDYEQYF.

This sequence joins TRBV2 and TRBJ2-7; perhaps D is TRBD1 or TRBD2 (5 bases each). The CDR3 contains 15 residues. V lost 6 bases and J 4 bases, leaving 19 bases between the germline ends. Germline V gene data show CDR1 as SNHLY and CDR2 as FYNNEI. The CDR3 nucleotides are TGTGCCAGCAGGTCGGAGTATCAGGGACCGTACGAGCAGTACTTC. Its protein is CASRSEYQGPYEQYF.

This clone was seen once. The rearrangement uses TRBV14 and TRBJ2-2, with D unclear. The CDR3 spans 13 residues. The germline V gene has CDR1 SGHDN and CDR2 FVKESK. Trimming stripped 4 bases from V and 5 bases from J, with 8 bases between. CDR3 sequence (DNA): TGTGCCAGCAGCCCCACCAGGACCGGGGAGCTGTTTTTT. Protein product: CASSPTRTGELFF.

As DNA, the CDR3 is TGTGCCAGGCTTGGCGCAGATACGCAGTATTTT. Translated, it gives CARLGADTQYF. The chain joins TRBV21-1 to TRBJ2-3. TRBV21-1 is described as a pseudogene. CDR3 length: 11 residues.